The clone carrying this TCR beta chain was seen a handful of times. Its specificity is unknown. These data belong to a study of T cell repertoires in cytomegalovirus infection. Study at large: TCR beta signatures that were public indicated CMV infection and matching HLA type. Study results and caveats: The ex vivo response was dominated by HLA-C-restricted CMV-specific TCR beta clonotypes. Using cumulative public TCR beta family frequency, the authors identified those who carried CMV together with the relevant HLA.

Via MiXCR, TCRdb re-called the reads, giving one row per CDR3 protein. The sample shows 680,000 or so distinct CDR3 sequences, under 40% of them seen only once. V shed 2 bases and J shed 1 base, with 7 bases lying between them. The CDR3 contains 14 residues. Germline V gene lookup returns CDR1 LNHDA and CDR2 SQIVND (reference sequence). The chain is built from TRBV19 and TRBJ2-3; D is uncertain. This TCR derives from a human donor in good health (CMV status not recorded). Some clones in this sample may be carry-over from other donors' samples. The source material was PBMCs. CDR3 sequence reads: CASSISDGTDTQYF. The DNA of the CDR3 is TGTGCCAGTAGTATATCGGACGGCACAGATACGCAGTATTTT. Variable domain in full (rest from reference TRBV19 and TRBJ2-3): DGGITQSPKYLFRKEGQNVTLSCEQNLNHDAMYWYRQDPGQGLRLIYYSQIVNDFQKGDIAEGYSVSREKKESFPLTVTSAQKNPTAFYLCASSISDGTDTQYFGPGTRLTVL.